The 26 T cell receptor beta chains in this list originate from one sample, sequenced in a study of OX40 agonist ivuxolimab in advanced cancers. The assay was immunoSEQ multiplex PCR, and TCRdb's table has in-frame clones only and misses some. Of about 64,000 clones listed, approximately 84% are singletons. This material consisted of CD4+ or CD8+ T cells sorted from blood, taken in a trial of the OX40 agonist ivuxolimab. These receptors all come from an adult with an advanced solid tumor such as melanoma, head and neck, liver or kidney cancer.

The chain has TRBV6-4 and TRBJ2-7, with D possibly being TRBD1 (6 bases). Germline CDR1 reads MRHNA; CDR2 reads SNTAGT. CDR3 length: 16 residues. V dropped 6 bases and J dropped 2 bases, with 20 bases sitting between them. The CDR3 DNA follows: TGTGCCAGCAGCAAGAATCCTGGGACACTAGCCTACGAGCAGTACTTC. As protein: CASSKNPGTLAYEQYF.

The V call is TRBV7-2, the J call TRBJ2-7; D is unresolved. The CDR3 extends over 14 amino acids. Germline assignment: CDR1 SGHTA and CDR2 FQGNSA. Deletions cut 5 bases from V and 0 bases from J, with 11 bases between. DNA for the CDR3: TGTGCCAGCAGCCCTAAGGCTAACTCCTACGAGCAGTACTTC. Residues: CASSPKANSYEQYF.

The CDR3 protein is CASSLLGPSGETQYF. In DNA form, the CDR3 reads TGTGCCAGCAGTTTACTCGGGCCAAGCGGGGAGACCCAGTACTTC. The genes are TRBV27 and TRBJ2-5, with D perhaps matching TRBD2 (6 bases). Between the trimmed V and J ends, which lost 2 bases and 5 bases, there was a span of 15 bases. There are 15 residues in the CDR3. Germline CDR1 reads MNHEY; CDR2 reads SMNVEV (reference sequence).

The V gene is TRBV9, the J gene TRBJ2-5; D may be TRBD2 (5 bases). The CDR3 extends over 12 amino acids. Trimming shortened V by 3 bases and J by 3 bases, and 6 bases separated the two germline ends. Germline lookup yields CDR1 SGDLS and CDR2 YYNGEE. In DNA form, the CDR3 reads TGTGCCAGCAGCGCGAGGGAAGAGACCCAGTACTTC. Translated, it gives CASSAREETQYF.

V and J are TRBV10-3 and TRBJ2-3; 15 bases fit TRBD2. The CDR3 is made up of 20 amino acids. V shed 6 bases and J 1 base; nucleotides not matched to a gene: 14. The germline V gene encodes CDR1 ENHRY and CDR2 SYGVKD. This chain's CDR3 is CAISPLGLAGGFRGTDTQYF. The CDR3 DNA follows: TGTGCCATCAGCCCACTCGGACTAGCGGGGGGGTTCCGTGGCACAGATACGCAGTATTTT.

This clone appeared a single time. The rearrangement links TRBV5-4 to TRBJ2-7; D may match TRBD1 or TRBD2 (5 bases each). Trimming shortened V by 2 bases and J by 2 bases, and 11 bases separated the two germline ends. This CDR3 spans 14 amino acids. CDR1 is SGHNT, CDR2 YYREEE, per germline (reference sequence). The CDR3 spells CASSFGDVTYEQYF. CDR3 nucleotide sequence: TGTGCCAGCAGCTTCGGGGACGTCACCTACGAGCAGTACTTC.

CDR3 residues: CASSLGGVQGDTEAFF. CDR3 nucleotides: TGTGCCAGCAGCTTGGGTGGGGTTCAGGGGGACACTGAAGCTTTCTTT. This sequence joins TRBV5-4 and TRBJ1-1, with 7 bases that match TRBD1. Germline lookup yields CDR1 SGHNT and CDR2 YYREEE (reference sequence). This CDR3 has 16 residues. The junction had 8 bases not matched to a gene; V was cut back by 0 bases and J by 3 bases. Variable domain in full (rest from reference TRBV5-4 and TRBJ1-1): ETGVTQSPTHLIKTRGQQVTLRCSSQSGHNTVSWYQQALGQGPQFIFQYYREEENGRGNFPPRFSGLQFPNYSSELNVNALELDDSALYLCASSLGGVQGDTEAFFGQGTRLTVV.

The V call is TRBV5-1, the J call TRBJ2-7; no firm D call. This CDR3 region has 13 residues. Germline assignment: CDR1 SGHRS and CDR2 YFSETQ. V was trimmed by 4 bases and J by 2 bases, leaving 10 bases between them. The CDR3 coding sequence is TGCGCCAGCAGCCCCGGACGTGCCTACGAGCAGTACTTC. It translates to CASSPGRAYEQYF.

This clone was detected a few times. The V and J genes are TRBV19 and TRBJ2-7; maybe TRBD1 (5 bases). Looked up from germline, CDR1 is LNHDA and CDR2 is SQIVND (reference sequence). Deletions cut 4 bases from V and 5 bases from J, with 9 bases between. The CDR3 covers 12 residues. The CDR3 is CASSTQGDEQYF. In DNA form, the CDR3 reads TGTGCCAGTAGTACCCAGGGTGACGAGCAGTACTTC.

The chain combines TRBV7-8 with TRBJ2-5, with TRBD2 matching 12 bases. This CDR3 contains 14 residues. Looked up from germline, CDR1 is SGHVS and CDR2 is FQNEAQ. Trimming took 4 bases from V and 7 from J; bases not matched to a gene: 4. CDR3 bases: TGTGCCAGCAGCTCTAGCGGGAGGGATGGGACCCAGTACTTC. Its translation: CASSSSGRDGTQYF.

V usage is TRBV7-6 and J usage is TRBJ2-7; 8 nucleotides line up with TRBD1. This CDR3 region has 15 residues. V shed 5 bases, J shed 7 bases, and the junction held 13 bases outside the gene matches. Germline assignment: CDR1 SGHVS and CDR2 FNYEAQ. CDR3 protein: CASSAGTGGVGEQYF. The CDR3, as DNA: TGTGCCAGCAGCGCCGGGACAGGAGGCGTGGGTGAGCAGTACTTC. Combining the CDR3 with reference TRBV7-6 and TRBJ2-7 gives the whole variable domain GAGVSQSPRYKVTKRGQDVALRCDPISGHVSLYWYRQALGQGPEFLTYFNYEAQQDKSGLPNDRFSAERPEGSISTLTIQRTEQRDSAMYRCASSAGTGGVGEQYFGPGTRLTVT.

The CDR3, as DNA: TGCGCCAGCAGCCAAGATGCTAGCGGGGGGTCCTACAATGAGCAGTTCTTC. It specifies CASSQDASGGSYNEQFF. The chain links TRBV4-3 to TRBJ2-1; 11 bases are a match to TRBD2. CDR1 and CDR2 (germline): LGHNA, YSLEER. The CDR3 contains 17 residues. J gave up 1 base and V 0 bases, and 2 bases lay outside the gene matches.

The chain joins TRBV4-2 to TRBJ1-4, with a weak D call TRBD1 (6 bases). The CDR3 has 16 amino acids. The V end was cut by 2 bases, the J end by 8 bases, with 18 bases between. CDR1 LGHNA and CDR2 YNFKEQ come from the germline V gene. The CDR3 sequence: CASSQSTGRGGEKLFF. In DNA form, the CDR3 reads TGTGCCAGCAGCCAATCAACAGGGAGAGGGGGAGAAAAACTGTTTTTT.

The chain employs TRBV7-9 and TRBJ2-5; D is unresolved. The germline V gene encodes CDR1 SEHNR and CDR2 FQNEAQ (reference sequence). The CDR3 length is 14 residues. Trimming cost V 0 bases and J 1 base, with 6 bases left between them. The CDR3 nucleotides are TGTGCCAGCAGCTTAGCGGGTATCCAAGAGACCCAGTACTTC. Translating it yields CASSLAGIQETQYF.

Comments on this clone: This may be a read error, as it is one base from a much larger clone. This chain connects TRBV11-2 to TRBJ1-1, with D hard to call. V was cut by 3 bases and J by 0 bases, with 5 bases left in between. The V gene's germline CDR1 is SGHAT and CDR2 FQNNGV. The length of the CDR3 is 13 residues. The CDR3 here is CASSLTVNTEAFF. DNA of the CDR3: TGTGCCAGCAGCTTGACGGTGAACACTGAAGCTTTCTTT. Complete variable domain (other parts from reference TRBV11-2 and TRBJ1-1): EAGVAQSPRYKIIEKRQSVAFWCNPISGHATLYWYQQILGQGPKLLIQFQNNGVVDDSQLPKDRFSAERLKGVDSTLKIQPAKLEDSAVYLCASSLTVNTEAFFGQGTRLTVV.

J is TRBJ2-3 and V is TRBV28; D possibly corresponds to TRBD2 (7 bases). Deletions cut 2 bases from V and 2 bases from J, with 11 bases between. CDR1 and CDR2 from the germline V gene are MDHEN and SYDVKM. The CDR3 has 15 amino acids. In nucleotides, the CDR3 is TGTGCCAGCAGTTTAGGTGGGGGGGCCACAGATACGCAGTATTTT. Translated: CASSLGGGATDTQYF.

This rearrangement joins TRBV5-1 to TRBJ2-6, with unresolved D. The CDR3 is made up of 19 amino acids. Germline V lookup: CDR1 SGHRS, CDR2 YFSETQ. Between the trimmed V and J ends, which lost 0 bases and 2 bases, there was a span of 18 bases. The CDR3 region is CASSLVSSRSLPGANVLTF. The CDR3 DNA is TGCGCCAGCAGCTTGGTTAGCTCTAGATCCCTCCCTGGGGCCAACGTCCTGACTTTC.

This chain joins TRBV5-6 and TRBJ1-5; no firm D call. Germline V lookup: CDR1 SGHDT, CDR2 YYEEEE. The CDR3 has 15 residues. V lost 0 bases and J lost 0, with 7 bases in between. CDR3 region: CASSLGMASNQPQHF. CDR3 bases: TGTGCCAGCAGCTTGGGCATGGCTAGCAATCAGCCCCAGCATTTT.

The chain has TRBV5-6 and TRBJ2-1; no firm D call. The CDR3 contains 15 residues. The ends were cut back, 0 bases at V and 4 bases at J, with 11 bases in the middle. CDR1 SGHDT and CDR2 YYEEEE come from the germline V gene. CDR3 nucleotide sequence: TGTGCCAGCAGCTTGGGGGTATTCCTATACAATGAGCAGTTCTTC. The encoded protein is CASSLGVFLYNEQFF.

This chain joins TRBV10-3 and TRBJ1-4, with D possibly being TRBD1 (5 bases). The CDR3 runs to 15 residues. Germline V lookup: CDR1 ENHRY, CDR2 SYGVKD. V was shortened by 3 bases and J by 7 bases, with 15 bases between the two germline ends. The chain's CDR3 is CAISDAAPGGEKLFF. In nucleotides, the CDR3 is TGTGCCATCAGTGACGCAGCTCCGGGGGGTGAAAAACTGTTTTTT.

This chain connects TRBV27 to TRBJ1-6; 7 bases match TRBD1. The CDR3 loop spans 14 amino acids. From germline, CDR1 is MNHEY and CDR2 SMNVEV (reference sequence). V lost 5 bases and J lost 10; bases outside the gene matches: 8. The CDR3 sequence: CASSLYRGGSPLHF. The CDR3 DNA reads TGTGCCAGCAGTCTATACAGGGGAGGCTCACCCCTCCACTTT.

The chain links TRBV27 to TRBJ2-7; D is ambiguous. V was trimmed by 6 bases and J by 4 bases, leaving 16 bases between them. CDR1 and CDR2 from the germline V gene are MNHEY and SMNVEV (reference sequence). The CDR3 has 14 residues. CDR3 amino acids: CASSPFNRLYEQYF. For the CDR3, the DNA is TGTGCCAGCAGCCCCTTCAATCGGCTTTACGAGCAGTACTTC.

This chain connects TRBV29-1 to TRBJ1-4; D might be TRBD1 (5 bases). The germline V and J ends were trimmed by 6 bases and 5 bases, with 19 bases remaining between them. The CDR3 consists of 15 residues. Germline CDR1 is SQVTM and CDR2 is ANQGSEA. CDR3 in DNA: TGCAGCGTCCGCGGGTTAAGGGGCGGGAATGAAAAACTGTTTTTT. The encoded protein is CSVRGLRGGNEKLFF.

The CDR3 region has the DNA TGTGCCAGCCTTGGCCTACCGACGTACGAGCAGTACTTC. Residues: CASLGLPTYEQYF. The V gene is TRBV2, the J gene TRBJ2-7; D remains ambiguous. The CDR3 runs to 13 residues. CDR1 and CDR2 (germline): SNHLY, FYNNEI. Trimming removed 8 bases from V and 4 bases from J, with 15 bases in between.

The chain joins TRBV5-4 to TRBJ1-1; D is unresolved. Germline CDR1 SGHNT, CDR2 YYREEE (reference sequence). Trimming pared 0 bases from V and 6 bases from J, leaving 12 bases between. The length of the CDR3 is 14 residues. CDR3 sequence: CASSLDLPFAEAFF. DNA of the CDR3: TGTGCCAGCAGCTTGGACCTGCCCTTCGCTGAAGCTTTCTTT.

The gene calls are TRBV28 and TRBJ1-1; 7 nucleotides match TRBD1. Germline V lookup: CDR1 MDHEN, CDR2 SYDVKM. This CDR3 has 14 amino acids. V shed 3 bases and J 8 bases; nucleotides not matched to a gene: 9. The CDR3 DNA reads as TGTGCCAGCAGTTTTTTGACAGGGAGGATAGAAGCTTTCTTT. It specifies CASSFLTGRIEAFF.